The TCR beta chain described here comes from a study of cytomegalovirus exposure and HLA in healthy donors. General study points: Accurate predictions that matched the HLA-A and HLA-B alleles of most subjects were reportedly made from TCR beta sequences.

The V gene end was trimmed by 6 bases and the J gene end by 5 bases; junction bases not matched to a gene: 10. Per germline, CDR1 SNHLY and CDR2 FYNNEI. This CDR3 has 15 residues. Use of 60 Vbeta and 13 Jbeta primers characterized the PCR. Assay: immunoSEQ multiplex PCR; the TCRdb copy retains only in-frame clones and omits some. The sample records fewer than 70,000 clones, under 85% being singletons. Points on this clone: Its antigen remains unknown.

The TCR sequence derives from a man in his fifties or sixties in good health and CMV-seronegative. What was sequenced was PBMCs. This chain connects TRBV2 to TRBJ1-5, with 7 bases matching TRBD1. This CDR3 reads CASSARTGSDQPQHF. In nucleotides, the CDR3 is TGTGCCAGCAGCGCTCGGACAGGCTCTGATCAGCCCCAGCATTTT. Full variable domain (remainder filled in from reference TRBV2 and TRBJ1-5): EPEVTQTPSHQVTQMGQEVILRCVPISNHLYFYWYRQILGQKVEFLVSFYNNEISEKSEIFDDQFSVERPDGSNFTLKIRSTKLEDSAMYFCASSARTGSDQPQHFGDGTRLSIL.